In this sample, the clone carrying this T cell receptor beta chain turned up a few times. Its matching antigen is unknown. V dropped 0 bases and J dropped 7 bases, with 11 bases sitting between them. Germline V gene sequence: CDR1 SGHRS, CDR2 YFSETQ. The CDR3 has 14 residues. Whole-study results and caveats: In terms of TCR gene usage, tumor memory CD4+ T cells clustered together with blood and lymph node memory CD4+ cells, as well as with lymph node naive CD4+ cells.

CD25-based Treg depletion was applied to purified naive CD4+ T cells. After constant-region reverse-primer amplification, full-length variable regions underwent semi-nested PCR with Nested Universal Primer A. TCRdb fed the 5' RACE reads into MiXCR, producing one record per CDR3 protein. The data contain over 50,000 distinct CDR3 sequences, around 25% of them singletons. The sequence was obtained from a female donor with breast cancer. The rearrangement links TRBV5-1 to TRBJ2-1; weak D call: TRBD1 (5 bases). The sequenced sample consisted of tumor-infiltrating naive CD4+ T cells sorted from the breast tumor. The subset: naive CD4+ T cells, CD4+CD45RA+CD25-. For the CDR3, the DNA is TGCGCCAGCAGCTTGGGGGGCTTCTCGAATGAGCAGTTCTTC. Encoded protein: CASSLGGFSNEQFF.